One and the same sample provided the 18 T cell receptor beta chains below, sequenced in a study of beta chain features in type 1 diabetes. Overall study findings and caveats: Shorter TCRB CDR3s, moderately but significantly so, were found in Type 1 diabetes patients in all four CD4+ subsets.

The authors reverse transcribed all of the isolated RNA, so sequencing captured expressed TCRB transcripts. The assay was immunoSEQ multiplex PCR, and TCRdb's table has in-frame clones only and misses some. The sample lists 150,000 to 200,000 clones, 9% to 10% occurring once. The antigens for these receptors are not known. The sequenced material came from central memory CD4+ T cells from blood. The receptors here all came from a woman in her 30s with type 1 diabetes.

This clone has just a few counts. J is TRBJ1-4 and V is TRBV14; 8 bases align to TRBD1. The CDR3 is 14 amino acids. The V segment lost 0 bases and the J segment 11 bases; nucleotides outside the gene matches: 5. In germline, CDR1 is SGHDN, CDR2 FVKESK. The CDR3: CASSQEQGARKLFF. The CDR3 DNA sequence: TGTGCCAGCAGCCAAGAGCAGGGGGCGAGGAAACTGTTTTTT.

V gene TRBV29-1 combines with J gene TRBJ1-1; TRBD1 might be the D (6 bases). The germline V gene encodes CDR1 SQVTM and CDR2 ANQGSEA. The CDR3 extends over 14 amino acids. Trimming shortened V by 3 bases and J by 12 bases, and 23 bases separated the two germline ends. This chain's CDR3 is CSVDNGGARVGTFF. In nucleotides, the CDR3 is TGCAGCGTTGATAATGGGGGCGCTCGGGTCGGAACTTTCTTT.

This clone was detected only a few times. The rearrangement joins TRBV29-1 to TRBJ1-1; a possible D gene is TRBD1 (6 bases). V lost 4 bases to trimming and J lost 5 bases, with 17 bases between them. CDR1 is SQVTM, CDR2 ANQGSEA, per germline. This CDR3 spans 14 amino acids. The CDR3 DNA sequence: TGCAGCGTTGCCCCTGTGGGGGCAGGGACTGAAGCTTTCTTT. Translation gives CSVAPVGAGTEAFF.

V is TRBV5-4 and J is TRBJ2-1; tentative D call: TRBD2 (6 bases). Between the trimmed V and J ends, which lost 2 bases and 0 bases, there was a span of 9 bases. Germline V gene data show CDR1 as SGHNT and CDR2 as YYREEE (reference sequence). The CDR3 extends over 15 amino acids. The CDR3 DNA sequence: TGTGCCAGCAGCTTCCGGGAGAGCTCCTACAATGAGCAGTTCTTC. It encodes CASSFRESSYNEQFF.

This chain joins TRBV7-9 and TRBJ1-2; no definite D call. V lost 3 bases, J lost 3 bases, and 11 bases lay in between. Germline V gene lookup returns CDR1 SEHNR and CDR2 FQNEAQ (reference sequence). The CDR3 has 14 residues. The CDR3 loop is CASSFGLADYGYTF. The DNA for the CDR3 is TGTGCCAGCAGCTTCGGTCTAGCGGACTATGGCTACACCTTC.

This clone was seen only a few times. This chain joins TRBV28 and TRBJ1-4; no definite D call. Germline V CDR1 and CDR2: MDHEN, SYDVKM. V gave up 2 bases and J gave up 5 bases, with 3 bases separating them. The CDR3 covers 12 residues. In DNA, the CDR3 is TGTGCCAGCAGTTTACAGAATGAAAAACTGTTTTTT. This sequence encodes CASSLQNEKLFF.

This clone occurred many times. The J gene is TRBJ1-5, the V gene TRBV11-2, with D perhaps matching TRBD1 (5 bases). The germline CDR1 and CDR2 sequences are SGHAT and FQNNGV. This CDR3 has 17 amino acids. Between the trimmed V and J ends, which lost 1 base and 6 bases, there was a span of 19 bases. CDR3 in DNA: TGTGCCAGCAGCTTAGGGAAATTAGGGGTTAGGACTCAGCCCCAGCATTTT. Amino acid sequence: CASSLGKLGVRTQPQHF.

This clone was recorded a few times. The J gene is TRBJ2-5, the V gene TRBV11-2; D is perhaps TRBD1 (6 bases). The V end lost 5 bases, the J end lost 0 bases, and 16 bases lay between the germline ends. Per germline, CDR1 SGHAT and CDR2 FQNNGV. This CDR3 contains 16 residues. The CDR3 DNA sequence: TGTGCCAGCAGCCAAGAGGGGACACTAAACCAAGAGACCCAGTACTTC. Encoded protein: CASSQEGTLNQETQYF. Variable domain in full (rest from reference TRBV11-2 and TRBJ2-5): EAGVAQSPRYKIIEKRQSVAFWCNPISGHATLYWYQQILGQGPKLLIQFQNNGVVDDSQLPKDRFSAERLKGVDSTLKIQPAKLEDSAVYLCASSQEGTLNQETQYFGPGTRLLVL.

This clone was seen many times. The chain combines TRBV7-9 with TRBJ2-3, with a tentative D call TRBD2 (7 bases). The length of the CDR3 is 16 residues. V lost 4 bases, J lost 2 bases, and 16 bases lay in between. Germline lookup yields CDR1 SEHNR and CDR2 FQNEAQ (reference sequence). The CDR3 coding sequence is TGTGCCAGCAGCTCCCCGGGGGGCGTCTTCACAGATACGCAGTATTTT. Amino acids: CASSSPGGVFTDTQYF.

The V call is TRBV5-6, the J call TRBJ1-1, with 7 bases that match TRBD1. In germline, CDR1 is SGHDT, CDR2 YYEEEE. V trimming: 4 bases; J trimming: 7 bases; junction bases outside the gene matches: 10. This CDR3 is 14 amino acids long. The CDR3 loop is CASSRGQAGIEAFF. The CDR3 DNA sequence: TGTGCCAGCAGCCGAGGACAGGCGGGGATTGAAGCTTTCTTT.

This clone was counted between two and nine times. The chain joins TRBV5-1 to TRBJ2-1; 10 nucleotides agree with TRBD2. There are 13 residues in the CDR3. V gave up 1 base and J gave up 15 bases; unmatched junction bases: 7. Germline V gene data show CDR1 as SGHRS and CDR2 as YFSETQ. The CDR3 nucleotides read TGCGCCAGCAGCTTGCAGAGCGGGAGGGCTCTGTTCTTC. This codes for CASSLQSGRALFF. Drawing the rest from reference TRBV5-1 and TRBJ2-1, the complete variable domain is KAGVTQTPRYLIKTRGQQVTLSCSPISGHRSVSWYQQTPGQGLQFLFEYFSETQRNKGNFPGRFSGRQFSNSRSEMNVSTLELGDSALYLCASSLQSGRALFFGPGTRLTVL.

This clone showed up just a few times. The CDR3 loop is CASTLREQYF. The CDR3 DNA sequence: TGTGCCAGCACCCTCCGGGAGCAGTACTTC. The chain is built from TRBV27 and TRBJ2-7, with D unclear. The CDR3 runs to 10 residues. Germline CDR1 MNHEY, CDR2 SMNVEV (reference sequence). Deletions cut 7 bases from V and 7 bases from J, with 8 bases between.

This chain uses TRBV29-1 with TRBJ2-2; D gene ambiguous. The CDR3 runs to 14 residues. Germline V gene data show CDR1 as SQVTM and CDR2 as ANQGSEA. V dropped 4 bases and J dropped 2 bases, with 11 bases sitting between them. This CDR3 is CSVVVQRNTGELFF. CDR3 sequence (DNA): TGCAGCGTTGTAGTACAGAGAAACACCGGGGAGCTGTTTTTT.

The sample holds a few counts of this clone. This chain joins TRBV9 and TRBJ1-3, with D maybe TRBD1 (6 bases). The CDR3 is 13 amino acids. The germline V and J ends were trimmed by 2 bases and 6 bases, with 9 bases remaining between them. Germline CDR1 reads SGDLS; CDR2 reads YYNGEE. The CDR3, as DNA: TGTGCCAGCAGCGTGCAGGGACAAAACACCATATATTTT. Translating gives CASSVQGQNTIYF. Together with reference TRBV9 and TRBJ1-3, the CDR3 gives the full variable domain: DSGVTQTPKHLITATGQRVTLRCSPRSGDLSVYWYQQSLDQGLQFLIQYYNGEERAKGNILERFSAQQFPDLHSELNLSSLELGDSALYFCASSVQGQNTIYFGEGSWLTVV.

The chain has TRBV29-1 and TRBJ2-7; D is ambiguous. Germline V gene data show CDR1 as SQVTM and CDR2 as ANQGSEA. The CDR3 has 12 residues. V lost 4 bases and J lost 2, with 9 bases in between. The CDR3 DNA reads TGCAGCGTTGGACACTCAACCTACGAGCAGTACTTC. Residues: CSVGHSTYEQYF.

The chain combines TRBV19 with TRBJ2-3, with 7 nucleotides matching TRBD2. The germline gives CDR1 LNHDA, CDR2 SQIVND (reference sequence). The CDR3 consists of 15 residues. V dropped 5 bases and J dropped 1; count of bases not matched to a gene: 6. The CDR3 DNA follows: TGTGCCAGTAGTTCGATTGCGGGAGGCACAGATACGCAGTATTTT. Translated: CASSSIAGGTDTQYF.

V usage is TRBV7-9 and J usage is TRBJ2-1; 7 bases fit TRBD2. Germline CDR1 reads SEHNR; CDR2 reads FQNEAQ (reference sequence). This CDR3 region has 15 residues. With V trimmed by 1 base and J by 8 bases, 8 bases remained unmatched. CDR3 region: CASSLVGGRGDEQFF. The CDR3 DNA reads TGTGCCAGCAGCTTAGTTGGCGGGAGAGGCGATGAGCAGTTCTTC.

This clone has just a few counts. The gene calls are TRBV18 and TRBJ1-5; D is possibly TRBD1 (5 bases). The CDR3 spans 15 residues. Germline V gene lookup returns CDR1 KGHSH and CDR2 LQKENI. Trimming took 3 bases from V and 6 from J, leaving 15 bases between them. This CDR3 reads CASSPQGKTGQPQHF. The CDR3 DNA is TGTGCCAGCTCACCTCAGGGTAAAACTGGTCAGCCCCAGCATTTT.